These T cell receptor beta chains were read from a single sample in a study of blood T cell repertoires in COVID-19. Assay: immunoSEQ multiplex PCR; the TCRdb copy retains only in-frame clones and omits some. The repertoire holds approximately 170,000 clones, with around 86% as singletons. Sample: peripheral blood. The receptors were sampled from an elderly woman in a cohort sampled during active or convalescent COVID-19. CDR3s include the opening cysteine and the closing phenylalanine or tryptophan. Fields, in order: J gene, V gene, D gene, clone size, CDR3 protein, CDR3 DNA. A D gene is named only where the DNA matches it firmly. Size is stated for part of the rows, as once, few or many counts, or as a class when the clone is expanded.

j_call: TRBJ2-3; v_call: TRBV5-5; d_call: TRBD2; clone_size: once; cdr3_aa: CASSLGRGGLADTQYF; cdr3_nt: TGTGCCAGCAGCTTGGGGCGGGGGGGCCTGGCAGATACGCAGTATTTT
j_call: TRBJ2-3; v_call: TRBV5-4; d_call: NA; clone_size: NA; cdr3_aa: CASIRGTSKSTDTQYF; cdr3_nt: TGTGCCAGCATCCGGGGGACCTCCAAAAGCACAGATACGCAGTATTTT
j_call: TRBJ1-6; v_call: TRBV5-5; d_call: NA; clone_size: NA; cdr3_aa: CASSLVSGTASSSPLHF; cdr3_nt: TGTGCCAGCAGCTTGGTATCAGGAACCGCATCCAGTTCACCCCTCCACTTT
j_call: TRBJ1-2; v_call: TRBV20-1; d_call: NA; clone_size: NA; cdr3_aa: CSASGQNYGYTF; cdr3_nt: TGCAGTGCTAGTGGCCAGAACTATGGCTACACCTTC
j_call: TRBJ1-1; v_call: TRBV6-5; d_call: NA; clone_size: NA; cdr3_aa: CASSRQVNTEAFF; cdr3_nt: TGTGCCAGCAGCCGACAGGTGAACACTGAAGCTTTCTTT
j_call: TRBJ1-5; v_call: TRBV4-2; d_call: TRBD1; clone_size: once; cdr3_aa: CASSQGAGGGQPQHF; cdr3_nt: TGTGCCAGCAGCCAAGGGGCAGGGGGAGGTCAGCCCCAGCATTTT
j_call: TRBJ2-1; v_call: TRBV12-3/TRBV12-4; d_call: NA; clone_size: NA; cdr3_aa: CASSLAGENEQFF; cdr3_nt: TGTGCCAGCAGTTTAGCGGGAGAAAATGAGCAGTTCTTC
j_call: TRBJ2-3; v_call: TRBV12-5; d_call: NA; clone_size: NA; cdr3_aa: CASGLGDFHADTQYF; cdr3_nt: TGTGCTAGTGGTTTGGGGGACTTTCACGCAGATACGCAGTATTTT
j_call: TRBJ1-2; v_call: TRBV29-1; d_call: NA; clone_size: NA; cdr3_aa: CSVQRRGNDYGYTF; cdr3_nt: TGCAGCGTCCAGAGGAGGGGCAACGACTATGGCTACACCTTC
j_call: TRBJ2-1; v_call: TRBV24-1; d_call: TRBD1; clone_size: NA; cdr3_aa: CATSEPGQGSKNEQFF; cdr3_nt: TGTGCCACCAGTGAGCCGGGACAGGGTTCAAAAAATGAGCAGTTCTTC
j_call: TRBJ2-1; v_call: TRBV10-3; d_call: TRBD2; clone_size: once; cdr3_aa: CAISVRTSGGISYNEQFF; cdr3_nt: TGTGCCATCAGTGTTCGGACTAGCGGGGGGATATCCTACAATGAGCAGTTCTTC
j_call: TRBJ1-1; v_call: TRBV25-1; d_call: NA; clone_size: NA; cdr3_aa: CASGYEDTEAFF; cdr3_nt: TGTGCCAGCGGCTATGAGGACACTGAAGCTTTCTTT
j_call: TRBJ1-4; v_call: TRBV7-9; d_call: TRBD1; clone_size: NA; cdr3_aa: CASRSGTVNEKLFF; cdr3_nt: TGTGCCAGCAGGTCCGGGACAGTCAATGAAAAACTGTTTTTT
j_call: TRBJ2-1; v_call: TRBV6-5; d_call: TRBD2; clone_size: NA; cdr3_aa: CASSYSGLAVYNEQFF; cdr3_nt: TGTGCCAGCAGTTACTCTGGACTAGCGGTATACAATGAGCAGTTCTTC
j_call: TRBJ1-2; v_call: TRBV28; d_call: TRBD1; clone_size: once; cdr3_aa: CASSSPGTGGFGYTF; cdr3_nt: TGTGCCAGCAGTTCCCCAGGGACAGGGGGCTTTGGCTACACCTTC
j_call: TRBJ1-2; v_call: TRBV28; d_call: NA; clone_size: NA; cdr3_aa: CASRPPLPEGGYGYTF; cdr3_nt: TGTGCCAGCAGACCCCCGCTTCCAGAGGGCGGCTATGGCTACACCTTC
j_call: TRBJ2-1; v_call: TRBV10-3; d_call: TRBD2; clone_size: NA; cdr3_aa: CAISGITSGSYNEQFF; cdr3_nt: TGTGCCATCAGTGGGATTACTAGCGGGAGCTACAATGAGCAGTTCTTC
j_call: TRBJ2-7; v_call: TRBV6-5; d_call: TRBD2; clone_size: NA; cdr3_aa: CASTLLAGTSYEQYF; cdr3_nt: TGTGCCAGCACTCTACTAGCGGGGACCTCCTACGAGCAGTACTTC
j_call: TRBJ1-6; v_call: TRBV6-5; d_call: NA; clone_size: NA; cdr3_aa: CASSYSTGRNSPLHF; cdr3_nt: TGTGCCAGCAGTTACTCCACAGGGCGGAATTCACCCCTCCACTTT
j_call: TRBJ2-7; v_call: TRBV27; d_call: NA; clone_size: NA; cdr3_aa: CASSFGQSYEQYF; cdr3_nt: TGTGCCAGCAGTTTCGGACAGTCCTACGAGCAGTACTTC
j_call: TRBJ2-7; v_call: TRBV30; d_call: TRBD2; clone_size: NA; cdr3_aa: CAWRAGGSVEQYF; cdr3_nt: TGTGCCTGGAGAGCGGGGGGGAGTGTTGAGCAGTACTTC
j_call: TRBJ1-1; v_call: TRBV3-1/TRBV3-2; d_call: NA; clone_size: NA; cdr3_aa: CASSQHGGSGTEAFF; cdr3_nt: TGTGCCAGCAGCCAACACGGAGGGTCGGGCACTGAAGCTTTCTTT
j_call: TRBJ2-7; v_call: TRBV7-9; d_call: TRBD2; clone_size: NA; cdr3_aa: CASSLGGGLSYEQYF; cdr3_nt: TGTGCCAGCAGCTTAGGCGGGGGGCTCTCCTACGAGCAGTACTTC
j_call: TRBJ1-1; v_call: TRBV6-2/TRBV6-3; d_call: TRBD1; clone_size: NA; cdr3_aa: CASSAPGQGSTEAFF; cdr3_nt: TGTGCCAGCAGTGCACCGGGACAGGGTTCCACTGAAGCTTTCTTT
j_call: TRBJ2-1; v_call: TRBV18; d_call: TRBD2; clone_size: few; cdr3_aa: CASSPGSGSYNEQFF; cdr3_nt: TGTGCCAGCTCACCCGGGAGCGGGAGCTACAATGAGCAGTTCTTC
j_call: TRBJ1-5; v_call: TRBV23-1; d_call: TRBD1; clone_size: NA; cdr3_aa: CASSHLRQGGQPQHF; cdr3_nt: TGCGCCAGCAGTCACCTCAGACAGGGTGGCCAGCCCCAGCATTTT
j_call: TRBJ2-7; v_call: TRBV5-1; d_call: TRBD1; clone_size: once; cdr3_aa: CASKSWTGTYEQYF; cdr3_nt: TGCGCCAGCAAATCCTGGACAGGTACCTACGAGCAGTACTTC
j_call: TRBJ2-2; v_call: TRBV7-6; d_call: TRBD1; clone_size: NA; cdr3_aa: CASSFEQGLDTGELFF; cdr3_nt: TGTGCCAGCAGCTTTGAACAGGGGCTCGACACCGGGGAGCTGTTTTTT
j_call: TRBJ2-2; v_call: TRBV19; d_call: TRBD1; clone_size: NA; cdr3_aa: CASSIVWFRFRTKQGARTGELFF; cdr3_nt: TGTGCCAGTAGTATCGTTTGGTTTAGGTTTCGAACCAAACAGGGGGCTCGGACCGGGGAGCTGTTTTTT
j_call: TRBJ1-2; v_call: TRBV11-2; d_call: NA; clone_size: NA; cdr3_aa: CASSPSTGLVGYTF; cdr3_nt: TGTGCCAGCAGCCCAAGTACAGGGTTGGTTGGCTACACCTTC
j_call: TRBJ1-1; v_call: TRBV6-5; d_call: NA; clone_size: NA; cdr3_aa: CASSYVGGTEAFF; cdr3_nt: TGTGCCAGCAGTTACGTGGGGGGTACTGAAGCTTTCTTT
j_call: TRBJ2-1; v_call: TRBV27; d_call: TRBD2; clone_size: NA; cdr3_aa: CASSFGLGDNEQFF; cdr3_nt: TGTGCCAGCAGTTTTGGACTAGGAGACAATGAGCAGTTCTTC
j_call: TRBJ2-5; v_call: TRBV7-9; d_call: NA; clone_size: NA; cdr3_aa: CASRQEETQYF; cdr3_nt: TGTGCCAGCAGACAGGAAGAGACCCAGTACTTC
j_call: TRBJ1-1; v_call: TRBV11-2; d_call: NA; clone_size: NA; cdr3_aa: CASSLVTASEAFF; cdr3_nt: TGTGCCAGCAGCTTAGTAACAGCTTCTGAAGCTTTCTTT
j_call: TRBJ2-2; v_call: TRBV28; d_call: TRBD1; clone_size: NA; cdr3_aa: CASSAPGGRHTGELFF; cdr3_nt: TGTGCCAGCAGTGCTCCAGGGGGCCGGCACACCGGGGAGCTGTTTTTT
j_call: TRBJ1-5; v_call: TRBV6-5; d_call: NA; clone_size: NA; cdr3_aa: CASRGGRPTGDPQHF; cdr3_nt: TGTGCCAGCAGAGGAGGCAGGCCGACGGGGGATCCCCAGCATTTT
j_call: TRBJ1-1; v_call: TRBV6-5; d_call: NA; clone_size: NA; cdr3_aa: CASSSTGTATEAFF; cdr3_nt: TGTGCCAGCAGTTCAACAGGAACGGCCACTGAAGCTTTCTTT
j_call: TRBJ1-1; v_call: TRBV2; d_call: TRBD1; clone_size: NA; cdr3_aa: CASSWDRVMNTEAFF; cdr3_nt: TGTGCCAGCAGTTGGGACAGAGTAATGAACACTGAAGCTTTCTTT
j_call: TRBJ1-5; v_call: TRBV27; d_call: NA; clone_size: NA; cdr3_aa: CASSDTKQPQHF; cdr3_nt: TGTGCCAGCAGTGATACAAAACAGCCCCAGCATTTT
j_call: TRBJ2-5; v_call: TRBV28; d_call: NA; clone_size: NA; cdr3_aa: CASSPRETQYF; cdr3_nt: TGTGCCAGCAGCCCTCGGGAGACCCAGTACTTC
j_call: TRBJ2-5; v_call: TRBV30; d_call: NA; clone_size: few; cdr3_aa: CAWSVAGGETQYF; cdr3_nt: TGTGCCTGGTCGGTCGCCGGAGGTGAGACCCAGTACTTC
j_call: TRBJ1-1; v_call: TRBV5-6; d_call: NA; clone_size: NA; cdr3_aa: CASSLPQSNTEAFF; cdr3_nt: TGTGCCAGCAGCTTACCTCAGTCGAACACTGAAGCTTTCTTT
j_call: TRBJ2-2; v_call: TRBV5-1; d_call: TRBD1; clone_size: few; cdr3_aa: CASSPTGTDRTGELFF; cdr3_nt: TGCGCCAGCAGCCCGACAGGGACCGATAGAACCGGGGAGCTGTTTTTT
j_call: TRBJ2-3; v_call: TRBV10-1; d_call: TRBD1; clone_size: NA; cdr3_aa: CASSEPTGGLSTDTQYF; cdr3_nt: TGCGCCAGCAGTGAACCCACAGGGGGCTTGAGCACAGATACGCAGTATTTT
j_call: TRBJ2-7; v_call: TRBV4-1; d_call: NA; clone_size: NA; cdr3_aa: CASSRGPGLRVPYEQYF; cdr3_nt: TGCGCCAGCAGCCGAGGTCCGGGACTTAGAGTACCCTACGAGCAGTACTTC
j_call: TRBJ2-3; v_call: TRBV9; d_call: NA; clone_size: NA; cdr3_aa: CASSPRGGVVPTDTQYF; cdr3_nt: TGTGCCAGCAGCCCCCGAGGAGGGGTGGTCCCGACAGATACGCAGTATTTT
j_call: TRBJ1-5; v_call: TRBV30; d_call: NA; clone_size: NA; cdr3_aa: CAWSQSQSNQPQHF; cdr3_nt: TGTGCCTGGAGTCAAAGTCAGAGCAATCAGCCCCAGCATTTT
j_call: TRBJ2-1; v_call: TRBV5-1; d_call: NA; clone_size: NA; cdr3_aa: CASSLGTAEYNEQFF; cdr3_nt: TGCGCCAGCAGCTTGGGGACAGCCGAATACAATGAGCAGTTCTTC
j_call: TRBJ2-1; v_call: TRBV5-1; d_call: TRBD1; clone_size: NA; cdr3_aa: CASSSTPGGSYNEQFF; cdr3_nt: TGCGCCAGCAGCTCTACCCCAGGGGGCTCCTACAATGAGCAGTTCTTC
j_call: TRBJ2-5; v_call: TRBV12-3/TRBV12-4; d_call: NA; clone_size: NA; cdr3_aa: CASSLAQMETQYF; cdr3_nt: TGTGCCAGCAGTTTAGCTCAAATGGAGACCCAGTACTTC
j_call: TRBJ2-5; v_call: TRBV6-2/TRBV6-3; d_call: NA; clone_size: NA; cdr3_aa: CASSYYRGRETQYF; cdr3_nt: TGTGCCAGCAGTTACTACCGGGGGAGGGAGACCCAGTACTTC
j_call: TRBJ2-3; v_call: TRBV19; d_call: TRBD2; clone_size: NA; cdr3_aa: CASSIGREAQYF; cdr3_nt: TGTGCCAGTAGTATTGGGCGGGAGGCGCAGTATTTT
j_call: TRBJ1-2; v_call: TRBV5-1; d_call: TRBD1; clone_size: NA; cdr3_aa: CASSLGTGGLGGYTF; cdr3_nt: TGCGCCAGCAGCTTGGGGACAGGGGGCCTCGGTGGCTACACCTTC
j_call: TRBJ1-6; v_call: TRBV3-1/TRBV3-2; d_call: NA; clone_size: NA; cdr3_aa: CASSPRHLNSPLHF; cdr3_nt: TGTGCCAGCAGCCCGAGACACCTAAATTCACCCCTCCACTTT
j_call: TRBJ2-6; v_call: TRBV10-2; d_call: NA; clone_size: NA; cdr3_aa: CASSPGVRANVLTF; cdr3_nt: TGCGCCAGCAGCCCGGGGGTTAGGGCCAACGTCCTGACTTTC
j_call: TRBJ1-2; v_call: TRBV18; d_call: TRBD1; clone_size: NA; cdr3_aa: CASSPDRGANYGYTF; cdr3_nt: TGTGCCAGCTCACCCGACAGGGGAGCTAACTATGGCTACACCTTC
j_call: TRBJ1-5; v_call: TRBV6-6; d_call: TRBD1; clone_size: NA; cdr3_aa: CASNRQGEGQPQHF; cdr3_nt: TGTGCCAGCAACCGACAGGGGGAAGGTCAGCCCCAGCATTTT
j_call: TRBJ2-7; v_call: TRBV5-5; d_call: NA; clone_size: NA; cdr3_aa: CASSLLSTGSGYEQYF; cdr3_nt: TGTGCCAGCAGCTTACTTTCCACAGGGAGCGGCTACGAGCAGTACTTC
j_call: TRBJ2-1; v_call: TRBV7-7; d_call: NA; clone_size: few; cdr3_aa: CASSPTYSLVGNEQFF; cdr3_nt: TGTGCCAGCAGCCCAACCTATTCCCTAGTGGGCAATGAGCAGTTCTTC
j_call: TRBJ1-6; v_call: TRBV10-3; d_call: NA; clone_size: few; cdr3_aa: CAIRSRTPASSPLHF; cdr3_nt: TGTGCCATCCGCTCCCGAACCCCCGCAAGCTCACCCCTCCACTTT